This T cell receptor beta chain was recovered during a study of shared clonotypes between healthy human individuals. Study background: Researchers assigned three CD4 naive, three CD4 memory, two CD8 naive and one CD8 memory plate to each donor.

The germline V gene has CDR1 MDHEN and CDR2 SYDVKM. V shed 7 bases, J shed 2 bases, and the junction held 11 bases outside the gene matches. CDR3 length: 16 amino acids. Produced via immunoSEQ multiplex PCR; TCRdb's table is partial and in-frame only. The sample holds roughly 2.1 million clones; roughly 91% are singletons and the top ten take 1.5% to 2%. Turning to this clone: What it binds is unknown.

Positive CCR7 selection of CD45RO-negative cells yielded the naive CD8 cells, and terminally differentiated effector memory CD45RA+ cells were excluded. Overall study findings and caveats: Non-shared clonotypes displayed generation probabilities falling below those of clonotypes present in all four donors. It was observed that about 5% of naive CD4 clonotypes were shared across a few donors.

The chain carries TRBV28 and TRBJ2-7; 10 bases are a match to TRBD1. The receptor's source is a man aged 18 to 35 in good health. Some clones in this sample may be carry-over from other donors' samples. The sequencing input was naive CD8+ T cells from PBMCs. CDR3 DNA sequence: TGTGCCAGCACCCCCCTTTCCGGGACAGGGGCCTACGAGCAGTACTTC. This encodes CASTPLSGTGAYEQYF.